This T cell receptor (beta chain) was retrieved from a study of blood T cell repertoires in COVID-19. In the study overall: PBMCs, B-cell-depleted T cells, or T cells were the source of the cDNA or gDNA that made up the material.

Per the original methods: Reference gene primer amplification gave estimated nucleated cell counts. TCRdb's copy holds only in-frame clones and misses some; the assay was immunoSEQ multiplex PCR. V, J and clone size derive from that table, while D and trimming were established from the DNA sequence. Of under 250,000 clones listed, 75% to 90% are singletons. The ends were cut back, 2 bases at V and 5 bases at J, with 9 bases in the middle. CDR1 is LNHNV, CDR2 YYDKDF, per germline (reference sequence). The CDR3 consists of 13 residues. Seattle patients were enrolled during active infection and followed longitudinally.

The specimen was peripheral blood. V is TRBV15 and J is TRBJ1-2; D remains unclear. The sequence came from a woman aged 70-85 years with COVID-19, enrolled during active disease. The CDR3 spells CATSRSPGYGYTF. The CDR3, as DNA: TGTGCCACCAGCAGATCGCCCGGGTATGGCTACACCTTC. The full variable domain, in which reference TRBV15 and TRBJ1-2 provide the parts outside the CDR3, is DAMVIQNPRYQVTQFGKPVTLSCSQTLNHNVMYWYQQKSSQAPKLLFHYYDKDFNNEADTPDNFQSRRPNTSFCFLDIRSPGLGDTAMYLCATSRSPGYGYTFGSGTRLTVV.